The clone carrying this T cell receptor (beta chain) was found once. Clones were sequenced by immunoSEQ multiplex PCR, and TCRdb holds only the in-frame ones, with some missing. This sample has approximately 86,000 clones, with just under 85% found just once. This sample is part of a study of PD-L1 blockade in urothelial cancer. Time point reported: pretreatment peripheral blood. Pretreatment sampling and on-treatment sampling together yielded between 1 and 8 samples for each patient. Sequencing used PBMCs, obtained around atezolizumab (anti-PD-L1) treatment. The sequence came from a man aged 40-50 years with urothelial cancer.

The CDR3, as DNA: TGTGCCAGCAGCGTTTACGGCGGGAGGGAGCCAGATACGCAGTATTTT. As protein: CASSVYGGREPDTQYF. The V and J genes are TRBV9 and TRBJ2-3; 9 positions agree with TRBD2. Per the germline V gene, CDR1 is SGDLS and CDR2 is YYNGEE. The CDR3 sequence is 16 residues long. The V segment lost 2 bases and the J segment 4 bases; nucleotides outside the gene matches: 8. The full variable domain, its missing parts supplied by reference TRBV9 and TRBJ2-3, is DSGVTQTPKHLITATGQRVTLRCSPRSGDLSVYWYQQSLDQGLQFLIQYYNGEERAKGNILERFSAQQFPDLHSELNLSSLELGDSALYFCASSVYGGREPDTQYFGPGTRLTVL.